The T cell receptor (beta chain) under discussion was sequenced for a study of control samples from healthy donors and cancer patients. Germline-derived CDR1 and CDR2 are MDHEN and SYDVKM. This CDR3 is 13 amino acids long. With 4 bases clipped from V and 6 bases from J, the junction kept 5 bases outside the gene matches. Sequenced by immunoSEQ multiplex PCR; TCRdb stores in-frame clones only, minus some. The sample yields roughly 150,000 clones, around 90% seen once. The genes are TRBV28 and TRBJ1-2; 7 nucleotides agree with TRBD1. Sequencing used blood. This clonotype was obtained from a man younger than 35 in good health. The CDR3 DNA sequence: TGTGCCAGCAGTTCCCAGGGGGGGCATGGCTACACCTTC. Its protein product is CASSSQGGHGYTF.